This TCR beta chain was recorded in a study of blood T cell repertoires in COVID-19. About the study: Acute and convalescent COVID-19 specimens originated in the United States, Italy and Spain. The analysed material was cDNA or gDNA that came from T cells, B-cell-depleted T cells, or PBMCs.

How the authors handled the data: Estimation of nucleated cell counts was performed using reference gene primer amplification. Measured with immunoSEQ multiplex PCR; TCRdb has only the in-frame clones, and not every one. V, J and clone size were drawn from that table, and D and trimming were deduced from the DNA. The sample has roughly 460,000 clones; around 90% are singletons. Seattle patient enrollment occurred during active infection, with longitudinal follow-up thereafter. This receptor was taken from a young man with COVID-19, enrolled during active disease. The sequenced material came from peripheral blood.

The CDR3 DNA sequence: TGTGCCAGCAGGGGGGGGGTCCCTAACTATGGCTACACCTTC. It is translated as CASRGGVPNYGYTF. This chain links TRBV2 with TRBJ1-2; perhaps TRBD1 as D (5 bases). CDR3 length: 14 amino acids. Germline V CDR1 and CDR2: SNHLY, FYNNEI. Trimming left V 6 bases short and J 0 bases short, with 11 bases between.